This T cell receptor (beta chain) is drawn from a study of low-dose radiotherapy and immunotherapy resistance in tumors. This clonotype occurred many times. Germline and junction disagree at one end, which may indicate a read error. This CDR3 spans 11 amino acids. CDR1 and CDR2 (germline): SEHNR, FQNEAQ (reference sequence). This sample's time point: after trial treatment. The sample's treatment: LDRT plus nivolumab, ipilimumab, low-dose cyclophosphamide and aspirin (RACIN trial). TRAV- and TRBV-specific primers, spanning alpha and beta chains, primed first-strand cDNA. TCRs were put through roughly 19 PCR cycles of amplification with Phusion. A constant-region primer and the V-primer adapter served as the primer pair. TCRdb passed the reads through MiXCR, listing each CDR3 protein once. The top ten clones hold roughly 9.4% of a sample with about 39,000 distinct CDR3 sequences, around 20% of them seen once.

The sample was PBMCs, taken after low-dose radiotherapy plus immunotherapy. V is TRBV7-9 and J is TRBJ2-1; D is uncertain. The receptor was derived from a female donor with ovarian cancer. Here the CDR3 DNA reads TGTGCCAGCACCGGCTACGATGAGCAGTTCTTC. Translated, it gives CASTGYDEQFF.